The 5 T cell receptor beta chains in this list originate from one sample, sequenced in a study of blood T cell repertoires in COVID-19 (dated by TCRdb to about 2020). Receptor libraries were prepared by the immunoSEQ multiplex PCR assay. TCRdb retrieved this table from immuneACCESS and kept in-frame rearrangements only. Not all clones are present; in checked studies, unresolved V genes account for under half, and no reason is known for the remainder. A total of 55,000 to 65,000 clones appear in this sample, roughly 84% of them only once. About 9.4% of the sample goes to the ten largest clones. Sequenced material: peripheral blood. All receptors derive from a man younger than 40 with COVID-19, enrolled during active disease.

The sample holds one count of this clone. The chain links TRBV27 to TRBJ2-7; D is uncertain. Trimming removed 2 bases from V and 0 bases from J, with 17 bases in between. Germline CDR1 reads MNHEY; CDR2 reads SMNVEV (reference sequence). The CDR3 loop spans 17 amino acids. In DNA, the CDR3 is TGTGCCAGCAGTTTAAGCCGTTATGGCGGAACCTCCTACGAGCAGTACTTC. Translated, it gives CASSLSRYGGTSYEQYF.

V is TRBV9 and J is TRBJ2-3; 11 positions match TRBD2. CDR3 length equals 16 residues. Germline CDR1 reads SGDLS; CDR2 reads YYNGEE. Trimming at V came to 0 bases and at J to 5 bases, leaving 5 bases not matched to a gene. CDR3 protein: CASSVVAGGQLDTQYF. CDR3 bases: TGTGCCAGCAGCGTAGTAGCGGGAGGGCAGTTAGATACGCAGTATTTT.

In DNA, the CDR3 is TGTGCCAGCTCACCAGTAGCGGGAGGCACCACCGGGGAGCTGTTTTTT. This encodes CASSPVAGGTTGELFF. The chain joins TRBV18 to TRBJ2-2; 10 bases match TRBD2. This CDR3 contains 16 residues. Trimming removed 2 bases from V and 4 bases from J; junction bases left unmatched: 4. Germline CDR1 KGHSH, CDR2 LQKENI.

V is TRBV5-6 and J is TRBJ1-1; D is ambiguous. V lost 5 bases and J lost 5, with 13 bases in between. This CDR3 has 13 residues. CDR1 SGHDT and CDR2 YYEEEE come from the germline V gene. The CDR3 is CASSLLTGTEAFF. CDR3 sequence (DNA): TGTGCCAGCAGTTTGTTAACGGGGACTGAAGCTTTCTTT.

This clone was detected once. The chain joins TRBV7-9 to TRBJ2-7, with 9 nucleotides matching TRBD1. The CDR3 covers 15 residues. V was clipped by 2 bases and J by 3 bases; unmatched bases: 5. The germline V gene encodes CDR1 SEHNR and CDR2 FQNEAQ (reference sequence). CDR3 in DNA: TGTGCCAGCAGCTTATCCGGACAGGGGATCTACGAGCAGTACTTC. Translated, it gives CASSLSGQGIYEQYF.